This entry lists 16 T cell receptor beta chains sequenced from one sample in a study of shared clonotypes between healthy human individuals. Generated by immunoSEQ multiplex PCR, the TCRdb table keeps only in-frame clones and is missing some. In the table there are 600,000 to 750,000 clones, around 91% of which are singletons. The sample comprised memory CD8+ T cells from PBMCs. Subset in this sample: CD45RO+ cells pooled with CCR7-negative TemRA cells. These receptors were obtained from a young man in good health. Some clones in this sample may be carry-over from other donors' samples.

The rearrangement links TRBV7-3 to TRBJ2-2; a weak D match, TRBD2 (5 bases). Germline V gives CDR1 SGHTA, CDR2 FQGTGA. Trimming pared 2 bases from V and 3 bases from J, leaving 13 bases between. CDR3 length: 16 amino acids. CDR3 DNA: TGTGCCAGCAGCTTAGGGCAACACGGGGACACCGGGGAGCTGTTTTTT. Encoded protein: CASSLGQHGDTGELFF.

V gene TRBV13 combines with J gene TRBJ2-1; a weak D match, TRBD1 (5 bases). The CDR3 spans 14 residues. V dropped 10 bases and J dropped 3 bases, with 16 bases sitting between them. CDR1 PRHDT and CDR2 FYEKMQ come from the germline V gene (reference sequence). This CDR3 is CATTQGVSYNEQFF. The CDR3 DNA reads as TGTGCCACCACGCAGGGTGTGAGCTACAATGAGCAGTTCTTC.

This rearrangement joins TRBV28 to TRBJ2-7; TRBD2 matches 7 bases. Germline V gene lookup returns CDR1 MDHEN and CDR2 SYDVKM. V trimming: 8 bases; J trimming: 3 bases; junction bases outside the gene matches: 4. This CDR3 is built from 12 residues. As DNA, the CDR3 is TGTGCCAGCGGGTCGGGGGGCTACGAGCAGTACTTC. Its translation is CASGSGGYEQYF.

The chain links TRBV27 to TRBJ2-3; TRBD1 matches 7 bases. Looked up from germline, CDR1 is MNHEY and CDR2 is SMNVEV (reference sequence). This CDR3 has 14 amino acids. The junction had 12 bases not matched to a gene; V was cut back by 3 bases and J by 12 bases. CDR3 nucleotides: TGTGCCAGCAGTTTTAGTGGACAGGTTCATTTTCAGTATTTT. It encodes CASSFSGQVHFQYF.

The rearrangement uses TRBV29-1 and TRBJ2-1; 13 bases match TRBD2. The V gene's germline CDR1 is SQVTM and CDR2 ANQGSEA. V was clipped by 7 bases and J by 2 bases; unmatched bases: 8. The CDR3 has 16 amino acids. CDR3 sequence: CSATGLAGDAYNEQFF. The CDR3 coding sequence is TGCAGCGCTACCGGACTAGCGGGAGATGCCTACAATGAGCAGTTCTTC.

The gene calls are TRBV27 and TRBJ2-1; TRBD2 matches at 9 bases. The CDR3 runs to 14 residues. Germline V gene lookup returns CDR1 MNHEY and CDR2 SMNVEV (reference sequence). V lost 7 bases and J lost 10; bases outside the gene matches: 11. The CDR3 nucleotides read TGTGCCAGCACCGGCGGGAGGGCTGGGAGGGAGCAGTTCTTC. The encoded protein is CASTGGRAGREQFF.

V is TRBV7-3 and J is TRBJ2-1; a weak D match, TRBD1 (6 bases). This CDR3 region has 11 residues. In germline, CDR1 is SGHTA, CDR2 FQGTGA. Trimming took off 5 bases at V and 7 bases at J, with 6 bases between the two ends. CDR3 region: CASSQGNEQFF. The CDR3 DNA is TGTGCCAGCAGCCAGGGGAATGAGCAGTTCTTC.

The V call is TRBV28, the J call TRBJ2-2; 7 bases match TRBD2. V trimming: 1 base; J trimming: 4 bases; junction bases outside the gene matches: 3. CDR3 length: 15 amino acids. The germline gives CDR1 MDHEN, CDR2 SYDVKM. The CDR3 is CASSLLAGLTGELFF. Written as DNA, the CDR3 is TGTGCCAGCAGTTTATTAGCGGGTCTCACCGGGGAGCTGTTTTTT.

The V gene is TRBV13, the J gene TRBJ2-2, with TRBD1 matching 10 bases. After removal of 8 bases from V and 5 bases from J, the junction contained 5 bases not matched to a gene. Germline V gene lookup returns CDR1 PRHDT and CDR2 FYEKMQ (reference sequence). CDR3 length: 14 amino acids. In DNA, the CDR3 is TGTGCCAGCGCACTGGGACAGGGGACCGGGGAGCTGTTTTTT. This sequence encodes CASALGQGTGELFF.

This clone was seen a few times. CDR3 amino acids: CASSLGQGMNTEAFF. DNA of the CDR3: TGTGCCAGCAGCCTTGGACAGGGAATGAACACTGAAGCTTTCTTT. This sequence joins TRBV2 and TRBJ1-1; 8 nucleotides match TRBD1. J lost 0 bases, V lost 6 bases, and 6 bases had no gene match. In germline, CDR1 is SNHLY, CDR2 FYNNEI. The length of the CDR3 is 15 residues. The variable domain in full, completed from reference TRBV2 and TRBJ1-1, reads EPEVTQTPSHQVTQMGQEVILRCVPISNHLYFYWYRQILGQKVEFLVSFYNNEISEKSEIFDDQFSVERPDGSNFTLKIRSTKLEDSAMYFCASSLGQGMNTEAFFGQGTRLTVV.

The V call is TRBV19, the J call TRBJ1-5, with TRBD1 identical over 10 bases. CDR1 and CDR2 (germline): LNHDA, SQIVND (reference sequence). The CDR3 consists of 15 residues. With 7 bases clipped from V and 6 bases from J, the junction kept 9 bases outside the gene matches. The CDR3 bases are TGTGCCAGTACCGAGACAGGGGGCGTCAGTCAGCCCCAGCATTTT. Amino acids: CASTETGGVSQPQHF.

This chain links TRBV4-3 with TRBJ2-2; 10 bases align to TRBD1. Trimming took 2 bases from V and 5 from J; bases not matched to a gene: 5. CDR1 is LGHNA and CDR2 is YSLEER in the germline V gene. The CDR3 is made up of 16 amino acids. Here the CDR3 reads CASSQRDRGLTGELFF. The DNA of the CDR3 is TGCGCCAGCAGCCAAAGGGACAGGGGACTGACCGGGGAGCTGTTTTTT.

The chain joins TRBV2 to TRBJ2-1; the D gene is possibly TRBD2 (7 bases). The CDR3 has 14 residues. The V end lost 10 bases, the J end lost 3 bases, and 16 bases lay between the germline ends. Germline assignment: CDR1 SNHLY and CDR2 FYNNEI. CDR3 loop: CAILVGGVYNEQFF. The CDR3 bases are TGTGCCATCCTCGTAGGGGGGGTCTACAATGAGCAGTTCTTC.

The chain's CDR3 is CASSAPGTGVSQAFF. CDR3 coding DNA: TGTGCCAGTAGTGCACCCGGGACAGGGGTGTCGCAAGCTTTCTTT. This chain links TRBV19 with TRBJ1-1, with 10 bases aligning to TRBD1. The CDR3 has 15 amino acids. Per germline, CDR1 LNHDA and CDR2 SQIVND (reference sequence). J lost 9 bases, V lost 5 bases, and 12 bases had no gene match.

The rearrangement links TRBV4-1 to TRBJ2-7; TRBD1 is a possible D gene (6 bases). Trimming took 0 bases from V and 0 from J, leaving 15 bases between them. This CDR3 spans 17 amino acids. Germline V gene lookup returns CDR1 MGHRA and CDR2 YSYEKL. CDR3 coding DNA: TGCGCCAGCAGCCAAGATCTAGAGACAGGACGCTCCTACGAGCAGTACTTC. Translated: CASSQDLETGRSYEQYF.

CDR3 sequence reads: CASSIGGYSPYNEQFF. CDR3 nucleotides: TGTGCCAGTAGTATTGGGGGGTACTCGCCCTACAATGAGCAGTTCTTC. The chain joins TRBV19 to TRBJ2-1; tentatively, D is TRBD2 (6 bases). CDR3 length: 16 amino acids. Per germline, CDR1 LNHDA and CDR2 SQIVND (reference sequence). Trimming took 3 bases from V and 2 from J, leaving 14 bases between them.